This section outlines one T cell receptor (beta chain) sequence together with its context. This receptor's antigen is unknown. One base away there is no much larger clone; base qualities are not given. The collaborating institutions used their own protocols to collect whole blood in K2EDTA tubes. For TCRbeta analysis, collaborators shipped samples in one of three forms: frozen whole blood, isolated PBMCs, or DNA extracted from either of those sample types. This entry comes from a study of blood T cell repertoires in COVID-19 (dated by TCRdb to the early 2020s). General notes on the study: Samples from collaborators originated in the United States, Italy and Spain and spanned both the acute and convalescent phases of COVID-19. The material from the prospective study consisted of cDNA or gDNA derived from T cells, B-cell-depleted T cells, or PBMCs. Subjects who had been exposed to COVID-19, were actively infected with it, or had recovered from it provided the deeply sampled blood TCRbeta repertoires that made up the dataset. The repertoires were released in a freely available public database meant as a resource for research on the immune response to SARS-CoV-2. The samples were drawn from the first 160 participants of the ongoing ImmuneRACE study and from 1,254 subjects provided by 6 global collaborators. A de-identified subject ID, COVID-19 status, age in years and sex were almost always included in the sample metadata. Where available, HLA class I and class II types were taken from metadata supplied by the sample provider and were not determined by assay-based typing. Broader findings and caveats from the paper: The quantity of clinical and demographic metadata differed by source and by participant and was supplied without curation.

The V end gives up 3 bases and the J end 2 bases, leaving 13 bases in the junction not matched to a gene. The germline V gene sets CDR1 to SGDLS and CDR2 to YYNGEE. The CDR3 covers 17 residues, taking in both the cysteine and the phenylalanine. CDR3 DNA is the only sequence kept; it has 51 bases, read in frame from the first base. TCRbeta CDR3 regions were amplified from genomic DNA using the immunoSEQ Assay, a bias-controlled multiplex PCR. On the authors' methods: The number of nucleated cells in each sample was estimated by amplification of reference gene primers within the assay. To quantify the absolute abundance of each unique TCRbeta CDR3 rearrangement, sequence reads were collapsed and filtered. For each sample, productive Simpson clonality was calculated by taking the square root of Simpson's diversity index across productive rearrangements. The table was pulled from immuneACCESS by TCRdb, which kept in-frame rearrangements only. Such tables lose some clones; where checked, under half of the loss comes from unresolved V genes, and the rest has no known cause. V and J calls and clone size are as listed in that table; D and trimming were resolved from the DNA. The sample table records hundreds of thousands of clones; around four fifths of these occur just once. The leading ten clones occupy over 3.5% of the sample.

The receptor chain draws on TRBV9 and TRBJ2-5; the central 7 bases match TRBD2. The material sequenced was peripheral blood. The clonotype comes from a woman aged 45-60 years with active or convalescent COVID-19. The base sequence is TGTGCCAGCAGCGCCGGGGGGAGGGCAGGAAAGCAAGAGACCCAGTACTTC. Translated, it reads CASSAGGRAGKQETQYF. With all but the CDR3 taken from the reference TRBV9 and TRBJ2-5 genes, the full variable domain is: DSGVTQTPKHLITATGQRVTLRCSPRSGDLSVYWYQQSLDQGLQFLIQYYNGEERAKGNILERFSAQQFPDLHSELNLSSLELGDSALYFCASSAGGRAGKQETQYFGPGTRLLVL.